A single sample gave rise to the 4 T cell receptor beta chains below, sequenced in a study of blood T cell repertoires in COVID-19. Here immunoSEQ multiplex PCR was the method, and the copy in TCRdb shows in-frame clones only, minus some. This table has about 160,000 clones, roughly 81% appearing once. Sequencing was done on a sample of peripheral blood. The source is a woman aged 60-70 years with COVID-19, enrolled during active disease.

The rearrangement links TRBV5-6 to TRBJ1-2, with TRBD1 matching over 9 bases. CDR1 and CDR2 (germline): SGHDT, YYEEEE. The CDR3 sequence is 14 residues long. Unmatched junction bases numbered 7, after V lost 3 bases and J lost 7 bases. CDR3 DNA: TGTGCCAGCAGCTGGGACAGGGAGGTGGTTGGCTACACCTTC. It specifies CASSWDREVVGYTF.

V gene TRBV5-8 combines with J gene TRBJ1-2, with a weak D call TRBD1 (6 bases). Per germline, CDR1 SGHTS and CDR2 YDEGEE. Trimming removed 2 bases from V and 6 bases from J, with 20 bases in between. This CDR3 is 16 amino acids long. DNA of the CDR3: TGTGCCAGCAGCTTCTTACAGGGATCCGGGATAAATGGCTACACCTTC. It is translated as CASSFLQGSGINGYTF.

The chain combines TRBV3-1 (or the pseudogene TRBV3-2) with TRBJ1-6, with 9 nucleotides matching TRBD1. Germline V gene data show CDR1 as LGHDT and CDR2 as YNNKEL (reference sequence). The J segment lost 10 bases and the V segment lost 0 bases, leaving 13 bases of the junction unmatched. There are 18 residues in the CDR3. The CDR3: CASSQDRGTGLWISPLHF. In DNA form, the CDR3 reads TGTGCCAGCAGCCAAGATAGGGGGACAGGGCTATGGATATCACCCCTCCACTTT.

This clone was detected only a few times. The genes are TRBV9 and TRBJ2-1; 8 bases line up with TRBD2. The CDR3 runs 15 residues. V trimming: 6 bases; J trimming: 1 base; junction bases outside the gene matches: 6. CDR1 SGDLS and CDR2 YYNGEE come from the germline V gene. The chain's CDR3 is CASNPRGGSYNEQFF. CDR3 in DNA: TGTGCCAGCAACCCCCGGGGGGGATCCTACAATGAGCAGTTCTTC.